The 2 T cell receptor beta chains below all came from one sample that was sequenced in a study of blood T cells in healthy people across ages. A second about 7 to 12 cycle PCR used barcoded and J-beta primers. From the 5' RACE reads, TCRdb called clonotypes with MiXCR, one entry per CDR3 protein. The sample contains hundreds of thousands of distinct CDR3 sequences, 45% to 50% of which appear only once. Specimen: blood. These receptors originate from a woman aged 55-69 years in good health.

This clonotype was recorded only once. The CDR3 nucleotides are TGCAGTGCTAGGAGAATAGCGGGGGTCTCGGATACGCAGTATTTT. This encodes CSARRIAGVSDTQYF. The rearrangement uses TRBV20-1 and TRBJ2-3; 9 bases align to TRBD2. The V and J ends lost 3 bases and 6 bases, in that order; junction bases with no gene match: 10. The CDR3 has 15 residues. CDR1 is DFQATT and CDR2 is SNEGSKA in the germline V gene (reference sequence).

This sequence joins TRBV15 and TRBJ2-3; 8 positions match TRBD2. CDR1 is LNHNV and CDR2 is YYDKDF in the germline V gene (reference sequence). The CDR3 totals 15 residues. V gave up 5 bases and J gave up 1 base; unmatched junction bases: 5. The DNA for the CDR3 is TGTGCCACCAGCGGGGGACTAGGTGGCACAGATACGCAGTATTTT. Its translation is CATSGGLGGTDTQYF.